What follows describes a single T cell receptor beta chain. Its antigen is undetermined. The unique tags termed UMIs, each holding a 6-nucleotide sample barcode, were added by means of template switching. With the 5' RACE reads reprocessed, TCRdb shows one record per CDR3 protein and no DNA. The sample totals roughly 90,000 distinct CDR3 sequences. The data were taken from a study of monozygotic twins with inflammatory bowel disease. General observations from the study: Reduced clonotype sharing with other individuals was observed in IBD patients relative to healthy twins, especially with disease activity. No one strong IBD-associated signal or clonotype was supported.

From whole blood, total RNA was isolated without any sorting of T cells. This clonotype originated in a human donor with ulcerative colitis or Crohn's disease, or a healthy co-twin of an affected twin (not recorded which). The sample consisted of blood.

The CDR3 reads CASSPHLNTEAFF. The V gene is TRBV18, the J gene TRBJ1-1. This CDR3 comprises 13 residues. CDR1 is KGHSH, CDR2 LQKENI, per germline.